These 17 T cell receptor beta chains originate from one sample sequenced in a study of PD-1 blockade in mismatch repair-deficient tumors. Assay: immunoSEQ multiplex PCR; the TCRdb copy retains only in-frame clones and omits some. Of 60,000 to 75,000 clones listed, more than 70% are singletons. This specimen was peripheral blood, taken 52 weeks after starting pembrolizumab. Receptors were obtained from an adult with mismatch repair-deficient cancer.

The V gene is TRBV7-8, the J gene TRBJ2-2, with D tentatively TRBD1 or TRBD2 (5 bases each). The germline CDR1 and CDR2 sequences are SGHVS and FQNEAQ. V dropped 4 bases and J dropped 2 bases, with 11 bases sitting between them. The CDR3 is 15 amino acids. CDR3 amino acids: CASSSRDGNTGELFF. In nucleotides, the CDR3 is TGTGCCAGCAGCTCGAGGGACGGCAACACCGGGGAGCTGTTTTTT.

The chain employs TRBV6-5 and TRBJ1-1, with 8 bases identical to TRBD1. The length of the CDR3 is 15 residues. The V gene's germline CDR1 is MNHEY and CDR2 SVGAGI. Trimming removed 7 bases from V and 0 bases from J; junction bases left unmatched: 7. CDR3 sequence reads: CASTLGTGLNTEAFF. The CDR3 coding sequence is TGTGCCAGCACCCTCGGGACAGGACTGAACACTGAAGCTTTCTTT.

V and J are TRBV11-2 and TRBJ2-7; D possibly matches TRBD1 or TRBD2 (6 bases each). The CDR3 is 16 residues long. V gave up 3 bases and J gave up 3 bases, with 18 bases separating them. Per germline, CDR1 SGHAT and CDR2 FQNNGV. The CDR3 region is CASSLEQGGRVYEQYF. The CDR3 DNA sequence: TGTGCCAGCAGCTTGGAACAGGGAGGAAGGGTCTACGAGCAGTACTTC.

The genes are TRBV7-9 and TRBJ2-1, with TRBD2 matching 8 bases. The ends lost 5 bases at V and 6 bases at J; junction bases unmatched: 3. Germline assignment: CDR1 SEHNR and CDR2 FQNEAQ (reference sequence). The CDR3 covers 13 residues. The CDR3 sequence: CASSHGTSNEQFF. In DNA, the CDR3 is TGTGCCAGCAGCCACGGGACTAGCAATGAGCAGTTCTTC.

This chain connects TRBV27 to TRBJ2-7; TRBD2 agrees at 7 bases. This CDR3 has 13 amino acids. The J segment lost 3 bases and the V segment lost 3 bases, leaving 2 bases of the junction unmatched. Germline CDR1 is MNHEY and CDR2 is SMNVEV (reference sequence). The CDR3 DNA is TGTGCCAGCAGTTTCAGGACTAGCTACGAGCAGTACTTC. Encoded protein: CASSFRTSYEQYF.

V usage is TRBV7-2 and J usage is TRBJ2-7; D is uncertain. This CDR3 is 15 amino acids long. V was pared by 0 bases and J by 0 bases, with 9 bases between. Germline CDR1 reads SGHTA; CDR2 reads FQGNSA. DNA of the CDR3: TGTGCCAGCAGCTTAGCCGCGACGGACTCCTACGAGCAGTACTTC. Its protein is CASSLAATDSYEQYF.

The chain has TRBV28 and TRBJ1-2; D is perhaps TRBD1 (5 bases). From germline, CDR1 is MDHEN and CDR2 SYDVKM. The CDR3 sequence is 17 residues long. Trimming took off 6 bases at V and 5 bases at J, with 25 bases between the two ends. For the CDR3, the DNA is TGTGCCAGCAGAAGGGCCGGGACGTCCCCGGGCGAGTATGGCTACACCTTC. Translating gives CASRRAGTSPGEYGYTF.

The rearrangement joins TRBV6-5 to TRBJ2-2; D is ambiguous. The CDR3 spans 12 residues. Trimming shortened V by 0 bases and J by 6 bases, and 2 bases separated the two germline ends. Germline V gene lookup returns CDR1 MNHEY and CDR2 SVGAGI. As DNA, the CDR3 is TGTGCCAGCAGTTACTCGCCCGGGGAGCTGTTTTTT. Protein sequence: CASSYSPGELFF.

This clone occurred once. This chain connects TRBV4-2 to TRBJ2-1; 7 nucleotides match TRBD2. The ends lost 4 bases at V and 5 bases at J; junction bases unmatched: 17. The CDR3 extends over 18 amino acids. Germline CDR1 and CDR2: LGHNA and YNFKEQ. CDR3 coding DNA: TGTGCCAGCAGCCCCAATAAGGGACTACGCCACCAGGACAATGAGCAGTTCTTC. This codes for CASSPNKGLRHQDNEQFF.

V and J are TRBV2 and TRBJ2-5; D is perhaps TRBD1 (6 bases). The V end was cut by 6 bases, the J end by 5 bases, with 19 bases between. The CDR3 extends over 15 amino acids. CDR1 is SNHLY and CDR2 is FYNNEI in the germline V gene. The CDR3 is CASSQASWTAETQYF. CDR3 DNA sequence: TGTGCCAGCAGCCAAGCTTCGTGGACAGCGGAGACCCAGTACTTC.

Here the CDR3 reads CASKKQGARQPQHF. The CDR3 DNA sequence: TGTGCCAGCAAGAAACAGGGGGCTCGGCAGCCCCAGCATTTT. V and J are TRBV27 and TRBJ1-5; TRBD1 matches at 9 bases. The V segment lost 7 bases and the J segment 7 bases; nucleotides outside the gene matches: 8. Germline CDR1 and CDR2: MNHEY and SMNVEV (reference sequence). The CDR3 covers 14 residues.

V usage is TRBV9 and J usage is TRBJ2-1; 10 bases line up with TRBD1. There are 15 residues in the CDR3. Per the germline V gene, CDR1 is SGDLS and CDR2 is YYNGEE. The V and J ends lost 0 bases and 5 bases, in that order; junction bases with no gene match: 2. The DNA of the CDR3 is TGTGCCAGCAGCGTAGGGACAGGGGGAAACAATGAGCAGTTCTTC. This codes for CASSVGTGGNNEQFF.

The chain has TRBV27 and TRBJ2-7; 9 nucleotides agree with TRBD1. This CDR3 contains 19 residues. V was pared by 1 base and J by 1 base, with 14 bases of the junction left unmatched. Looked up from germline, CDR1 is MNHEY and CDR2 is SMNVEV (reference sequence). As DNA, the CDR3 is TGTGCCAGCAGTTTATTGGCCCCCACCGGGACAGGGACATCCTACGAGCAGTACTTC. Protein: CASSLLAPTGTGTSYEQYF.

The J gene is TRBJ1-5, the V gene TRBV5-6; 10 nucleotides line up with TRBD1. The CDR3 covers 15 residues. The V gene end was trimmed by 4 bases and the J gene end by 3 bases; junction bases not matched to a gene: 4. CDR1 and CDR2 from the germline V gene are SGHDT and YYEEEE. The DNA of the CDR3 is TGTGCCAGCAGCGATGGGACAGGGGCCAATCAGCCCCAGCATTTT. As protein: CASSDGTGANQPQHF. Combining the CDR3 with reference TRBV5-6 and TRBJ1-5 gives the whole variable domain DAGVTQSPTHLIKTRGQQVTLRCSPKSGHDTVSWYQQALGQGPQFIFQYYEEEERQRGNFPDRFSGHQFPNYSSELNVNALLLGDSALYLCASSDGTGANQPQHFGDGTRLSIL.

This rearrangement joins TRBV11-1 to TRBJ2-5, with D possibly being TRBD1 (5 bases). Per the germline V gene, CDR1 is SGHAT and CDR2 is FQDESV (reference sequence). Trimming cost V 4 bases and J 2 bases, with 14 bases left between them. The CDR3 covers 15 residues. CDR3 sequence: CASSSVGAEQETQYF. As DNA, the CDR3 is TGTGCCAGCAGCTCCGTTGGGGCGGAGCAAGAGACCCAGTACTTC.

J is TRBJ2-7 and V is TRBV6-5; either TRBD1 or TRBD2 may supply D (7 bases each). The CDR3 length is 14 residues. CDR1 is MNHEY, CDR2 SVGAGI, per germline. Trimming stripped 2 bases from V and 5 bases from J, with 13 bases between. CDR3 bases: TGTGCCAGCAGTTACCCAGGGGGGGCGCACGAGCAGTACTTC. Protein sequence: CASSYPGGAHEQYF.

This chain uses TRBV27 with TRBJ2-3; possible D gene TRBD2, 6 bases. The V gene's germline CDR1 is MNHEY and CDR2 SMNVEV (reference sequence). The CDR3 has 15 amino acids. With 6 bases removed from V and 0 bases from J, the gap between germline ends came to 13 bases. The CDR3 DNA reads TGTGCCAGCAGACACATCCGGGGGAGCACAGATACGCAGTATTTT. Translation gives CASRHIRGSTDTQYF.